One and the same sample provided the 21 T cell receptor beta chains below, sequenced in a study of shared T cell receptors in the human thymus. Clones were read by immunoSEQ multiplex PCR, and TCRdb kept only the in-frame ones, dropping some. The sample consists of about 660,000 clones, about 90% of them appearing once. The data also belong to a second study, concerning human thymus T cells.

The specimen was thymocytes. The source of these receptors is a boy younger than two with a congenital heart defect.

The rearrangement uses TRBV28 and TRBJ2-4, with 9 bases aligning to TRBD2. This CDR3 is built from 18 residues. The trim removed 5 bases at V and 0 bases at J, leaving 11 bases unmatched. CDR1 and CDR2 from the germline V gene are MDHEN and SYDVKM. This CDR3 is CASSPRTSECVAKNIQYF. Written as DNA, the CDR3 is TGTGCCAGCAGTCCCCGGACTAGCGAGTGTGTAGCCAAAAACATTCAGTACTTC.

The J gene is TRBJ2-2, the V gene TRBV14, with D possibly TRBD2 on 5 matching bases. There are 16 residues in the CDR3. From germline, CDR1 is SGHDN and CDR2 FVKESK. The ends were cut back, 1 base at V and 0 bases at J, with 9 bases in the middle. CDR3 in DNA: TGTGCCAGCAGCCAAGCGGGAAACGCGAACACCGGGGAGCTGTTTTTT. It is translated as CASSQAGNANTGELFF.

Notes on this clone: The sample contains more than one DNA sequence encoding this CDR3. The chain recombines TRBV5-1 with TRBJ1-5, with 7 bases fitting TRBD1. CDR3 length: 15 amino acids. Losses at the gene ends were 0 bases for V and 0 bases for J; bases not matched to a gene: 0. Germline V gives CDR1 SGHRS, CDR2 YFSETQ. CDR3 amino acids: CASSLGQGSNQPQHF. CDR3 in DNA: TGCGCCAGCAGCTTGGGACAGGGTAGCAATCAGCCCCAGCATTTT. The full variable domain, with the rest looked up from reference TRBV5-1 and TRBJ1-5, is KAGVTQTPRYLIKTRGQQVTLSCSPISGHRSVSWYQQTPGQGLQFLFEYFSETQRNKGNFPGRFSGRQFSNSRSEMNVSTLELGDSALYLCASSLGQGSNQPQHFGDGTRLSIL.

The V and J genes are TRBV27 and TRBJ2-7; 9 bases are shared with TRBD2. Germline V CDR1 and CDR2: MNHEY, SMNVEV (reference sequence). V shed 7 bases, J shed 3 bases, and the junction held 13 bases outside the gene matches. There are 16 residues in the CDR3. This CDR3 is CASTPRASGAGYEQYF. The DNA of the CDR3 is TGTGCCAGCACCCCCCGGGCTAGCGGGGCCGGCTACGAGCAGTACTTC.

V and J are TRBV7-6 and TRBJ2-7, with 11 bases matching TRBD2. Germline V lookup: CDR1 SGHVS, CDR2 FNYEAQ. This CDR3 contains 15 residues. V lost 4 bases, J lost 0 bases, and 2 bases stayed unmatched. The CDR3 coding sequence is TGTGCCAGCAGCTCCGGGACTAGCGGCTCCTACGAGCAGTACTTC. Encoded protein: CASSSGTSGSYEQYF.

The rearrangement uses TRBV9 and TRBJ2-3; 9 nucleotides match TRBD2. V lost 1 base to trimming and J lost 1 base; unmatched junction nucleotides: 22. The CDR3 totals 22 residues. CDR1 SGDLS and CDR2 YYNGEE come from the germline V gene. The CDR3 DNA reads as TGTGCCAGCAGCGTAATCAGGGGGAGCGGGGGGCCACACTCACCATGCACAGATACGCAGTATTTT. As protein: CASSVIRGSGGPHSPCTDTQYF.

This chain links TRBV30 with TRBJ2-3; D is undetermined. Looked up from germline, CDR1 is GTSNPN and CDR2 is SVGIG (reference sequence). The CDR3 spans 10 residues. The V gene lost 6 bases and the J gene lost 3 bases, with 4 bases spanning the gap. The CDR3 region has the DNA TGTGCCTGTACAACAGATACGCAGTATTTT. The encoded protein is CACTTDTQYF.

The chain employs TRBV11-2 and TRBJ2-7; a possible D gene is TRBD1 (5 bases). From germline, CDR1 is SGHAT and CDR2 FQNNGV. The CDR3 sequence is 12 residues long. V lost 2 bases, J lost 3 bases, and 5 bases lay in between. The CDR3 protein is CASSLRGYEQYF. The DNA of the CDR3 is TGTGCCAGCAGCTTAAGGGGCTACGAGCAGTACTTC. The variable domain in full, completed from reference TRBV11-2 and TRBJ2-7, reads EAGVAQSPRYKIIEKRQSVAFWCNPISGHATLYWYQQILGQGPKLLIQFQNNGVVDDSQLPKDRFSAERLKGVDSTLKIQPAKLEDSAVYLCASSLRGYEQYFGPGTRLTVT.

J is TRBJ2-5 and V is TRBV11-2, with 8 bases identical to TRBD2. The CDR3 runs 16 residues. The junction had 13 bases not matched to a gene; V was cut back by 5 bases and J by 5 bases. Germline lookup yields CDR1 SGHAT and CDR2 FQNNGV. In nucleotides, the CDR3 is TGTGCCAGCAGCCCCCCCAAAAGAGCGGGAGTGGAGACCCAGTACTTC. It specifies CASSPPKRAGVETQYF.

The chain combines TRBV27 with TRBJ2-3; 7 bases fit TRBD2. This CDR3 has 18 amino acids. Germline CDR1 reads MNHEY; CDR2 reads SMNVEV (reference sequence). Trimming removed 1 base from V and 2 bases from J; junction bases left unmatched: 12. The DNA of the CDR3 is TGTGCCAGCAGTTTATTCTCTCGCGGGAGAGGTTTCACAGATACGCAGTATTTT. This translates into CASSLFSRGRGFTDTQYF.

The chain recombines TRBV1 with TRBJ2-3; the table names TRBD2, a call not compared with the DNA. TRBV1 has pseudogene status. The CDR3 has 14 residues. CDR3 region: CTSSPSGGSDTQYF. The CDR3 DNA reads as TGCACCAGCAGCCCCAGCGGGGGCTCGGATACGCAGTATTTT.

The gene calls are TRBV14 and TRBJ2-1; 7 bases are a match to TRBD1. The CDR3 is 16 amino acids. The V and J ends lost 5 bases and 0 bases, in that order; junction bases with no gene match: 7. The germline V gene encodes CDR1 SGHDN and CDR2 FVKESK. The CDR3 protein is CASSEKTGSSYNEQFF. Written as DNA, the CDR3 is TGTGCCAGCAGCGAAAAGACAGGGTCCTCCTACAATGAGCAGTTCTTC.

The J gene is TRBJ2-3, the V gene TRBV28; 9 nucleotides line up with TRBD2. This CDR3 comprises 14 residues. The V gene's germline CDR1 is MDHEN and CDR2 SYDVKM. V was clipped by 9 bases and J by 6 bases; unmatched bases: 10. DNA for the CDR3: TGTGCCAGTGATTCGGCGGGAGGGCCCGATACGCAGTATTTT. Translating it yields CASDSAGGPDTQYF. The variable domain in full, with the rest retrieved from reference TRBV28 and TRBJ2-3, is DVKVTQSSRYLVKRTGEKVFLECVQDMDHENMFWYRQDPGLGLRLIYFSYDVKMKEKGDIPEGYSVSREKKERFSLILESASTNQTSMYLCASDSAGGPDTQYFGPGTRLTVL.

The genes are TRBV28 and TRBJ1-2; D might be TRBD1 (6 bases). V dropped 6 bases and J dropped 8 bases, with 19 bases sitting between them. The CDR3 sequence is 14 residues long. Germline CDR1 is MDHEN and CDR2 is SYDVKM. The CDR3 coding sequence is TGTGCCAGCAGCCCCACCGACAGGAGGAACGGCTACACCTTC. This sequence encodes CASSPTDRRNGYTF.

DNA of the CDR3: TGTGCCAGCACCGATACAGGGAATAATTCACCCCTCCACTTT. As protein: CASTDTGNNSPLHF. This rearrangement joins TRBV27 to TRBJ1-6; D is possibly TRBD1 (6 bases). The CDR3 is made up of 14 amino acids. V was trimmed by 7 bases and J by 5 bases, leaving 12 bases between them. The V gene's germline CDR1 is MNHEY and CDR2 SMNVEV (reference sequence).

The chain combines TRBV6-1 with TRBJ1-5; a possible D gene is TRBD1 (5 bases). The CDR3 has 18 amino acids. The V gene lost 3 bases and the J gene lost 9 bases, with 27 bases spanning the gap. Germline V CDR1 and CDR2: MNHNS, SASEGT. The CDR3 DNA reads as TGTGCCAGCAGTGACGCACGGAGGGACCGAAGTTTATATGGGCCCCAGCATTTT. This sequence encodes CASSDARRDRSLYGPQHF.

The chain recombines TRBV7-9 with TRBJ2-6; weak D call: TRBD2 (7 bases). Trimming removed 1 base from V and 4 bases from J, with 17 bases in between. The germline CDR1 and CDR2 sequences are SEHNR and FQNEAQ (reference sequence). The CDR3 is 18 residues long. CDR3 nucleotide sequence: TGTGCCAGCAGCTTAGAGGTTAGGGGGAGGGAAGGGGCCAACGTCCTGACTTTC. Amino acid sequence: CASSLEVRGREGANVLTF.

The CDR3 loop is CASSQDQDRGWETQYF. In nucleotides, the CDR3 is TGTGCCAGCAGCCAAGATCAGGACAGGGGTTGGGAGACCCAGTACTTC. The chain employs TRBV14 and TRBJ2-5; TRBD1 matches 9 bases. Trimming removed 0 bases from V and 5 bases from J; junction bases left unmatched: 7. The CDR3 contains 16 residues. The germline V gene has CDR1 SGHDN and CDR2 FVKESK.

This chain links TRBV30 with TRBJ1-2, with TRBD1 matching 9 bases. CDR1 and CDR2 (germline): GTSNPN, SVGIG (reference sequence). The CDR3 totals 12 residues. With V trimmed by 4 bases and J by 6 bases, 3 bases remained unmatched. CDR3 coding DNA: TGTGCCTGGATTCGACAGGGGGATGGCTACACCTTC. Its translation: CAWIRQGDGYTF.

The rearrangement joins TRBV11-2 to TRBJ2-7, with D possibly matching TRBD2 (7 bases). Germline assignment: CDR1 SGHAT and CDR2 FQNNGV. V lost 2 bases and J lost 8, with 13 bases in between. CDR3 length: 13 amino acids. Here the CDR3 reads CASSLSVGGQQYF. The CDR3 DNA sequence: TGTGCCAGCAGCTTAAGTGTCGGGGGGCAGCAGTACTTC.

This rearrangement joins TRBV5-6 to TRBJ2-1; TRBD2 matches 10 bases. V shed 3 bases, J shed 1 base, and the junction held 7 bases outside the gene matches. This CDR3 is built from 17 residues. The germline V gene has CDR1 SGHDT and CDR2 YYEEEE. CDR3: CASSSNSGRTSYNEQFF. CDR3 in DNA: TGTGCCAGCAGCTCTAATAGCGGGAGGACGTCCTACAATGAGCAGTTCTTC.